The next 14 T cell receptor beta chains were all read from a single sample in a study of control samples from healthy donors and cancer patients. Libraries were prepared by immunoSEQ multiplex PCR; TCRdb keeps only in-frame clonotypes and omits some of them. The profile shows approximately 190,000 clones, around 93% of them singletons. Sequencing was carried out using blood. Every receptor here comes from a man aged 25-40 years in good health.

The chain joins TRBV4-1 to TRBJ1-1, with 8 bases that match TRBD1. Looked up from germline, CDR1 is MGHRA and CDR2 is YSYEKL. J lost 1 base, V lost 3 bases, and 7 bases had no gene match. The CDR3 has 16 residues. The CDR3 region is CASSQKDRGGNTEAFF. The CDR3 coding sequence is TGCGCCAGCAGCCAGAAAGACAGGGGTGGGAACACTGAAGCTTTCTTT.

The gene calls are TRBV4-2 and TRBJ2-1, with 11 bases lining up with TRBD2. Trimming took 0 bases from V and 10 from J; bases not matched to a gene: 11. This CDR3 comprises 17 residues. Germline CDR1 and CDR2: LGHNA and YNFKEQ. DNA of the CDR3: TGTGCCAGCAGCCAAGAATCGTCTAGCGGGGGGTATTGGGAGCAGTTCTTC. This codes for CASSQESSSGGYWEQFF.

The gene calls are TRBV9 and TRBJ1-1, with a weak D call TRBD1 (5 bases). CDR1 is SGDLS and CDR2 is YYNGEE in the germline V gene. CDR3 length equals 15 residues. V dropped 0 bases and J dropped 3 bases, with 12 bases sitting between them. CDR3: CASSVAGREDTEAFF. The CDR3 region has the DNA TGTGCCAGCAGCGTAGCGGGCAGGGAGGACACTGAAGCTTTCTTT.

The rearrangement links TRBV6-5 to TRBJ1-4; 10 bases are a match to TRBD1. With V trimmed by 7 bases and J by 5 bases, 4 bases remained unmatched. CDR1 is MNHEY, CDR2 SVGAGI, per germline. CDR3 length: 14 amino acids. CDR3 amino acids: CASNPGQGNEKLFF. CDR3 nucleotide sequence: TGTGCCAGCAACCCGGGACAGGGGAATGAAAAACTGTTTTTT.

The rearrangement links TRBV25-1 to TRBJ2-7, with D hard to call. Germline V gene lookup returns CDR1 MGHDK and CDR2 SYGVNS. Trimming shortened V by 0 bases and J by 3 bases, and 9 bases separated the two germline ends. This CDR3 has 14 residues. CDR3 in amino acids: CASSEYSANYEQYF. The CDR3 DNA reads as TGTGCCAGCAGTGAATATTCGGCCAACTACGAGCAGTACTTC.

Here the CDR3 DNA reads TGTGCCATCACCCCTGAGGGGGGGCTGGGCACTGAAGCTTTCTTT. Translated, it gives CAITPEGGLGTEAFF. The rearrangement links TRBV10-3 to TRBJ1-1; D perhaps matches TRBD1 (6 bases). V gave up 7 bases and J gave up 4 bases, with 19 bases separating them. This CDR3 has 15 amino acids. Germline lookup yields CDR1 ENHRY and CDR2 SYGVKD.

This clone occurred once. The rearrangement joins TRBV5-1 to TRBJ2-3; 8 nucleotides align to TRBD2. The J segment lost 4 bases and the V segment lost 3 bases, leaving 7 bases of the junction unmatched. Germline lookup yields CDR1 SGHRS and CDR2 YFSETQ. The CDR3 loop spans 15 amino acids. For the CDR3, the DNA is TGCGCCAGCAGCTCGACGGGGGGGCGGTCAGATACGCAGTATTTT. Translated, it gives CASSSTGGRSDTQYF.

This chain joins TRBV7-3 and TRBJ1-2, with TRBD1 matching 7 bases. The CDR3 loop spans 16 amino acids. Trimming cost V 5 bases and J 2 bases; bases outside gene matches: 11. CDR1 is SGHTA, CDR2 FQGTGA, per germline. As DNA, the CDR3 is TGTGCCAGCAGCCCTTCATTGACAGGGAACAACTATGGCTACACCTTC. Translating it yields CASSPSLTGNNYGYTF.

This clone has just a few counts. This rearrangement joins TRBV2 to TRBJ1-5; maybe TRBD1 (5 bases). Trimming removed 7 bases from V and 0 bases from J, with 13 bases in between. The CDR3 sequence is 15 residues long. Germline V CDR1 and CDR2: SNHLY, FYNNEI. The CDR3 DNA follows: TGTGCCAGCAAAAGCCGCAGGGATAGCAATCAGCCCCAGCATTTT. Translating it yields CASKSRRDSNQPQHF.

This chain links TRBV6-5 with TRBJ1-6, with D possibly matching TRBD1 (6 bases). This CDR3 spans 15 amino acids. Per germline, CDR1 MNHEY and CDR2 SVGAGI. V was cut by 5 bases and J by 4 bases, with 12 bases left in between. The DNA for the CDR3 is TGTGCCAGCAGTCTACAGACAGGATATAATTCACCCCTCCACTTT. This encodes CASSLQTGYNSPLHF.

V usage is TRBV3-1 (or the pseudogene TRBV3-2) and J usage is TRBJ1-2; D gene unclear. Trimming took off 2 bases at V and 2 bases at J, with 6 bases between the two ends. CDR1 and CDR2 (germline): LGHDT, YNNKEL (reference sequence). This CDR3 has 13 amino acids. The CDR3 protein is CASSQNSNYGYTF. The CDR3 DNA is TGTGCCAGCAGCCAAAACAGCAACTATGGCTACACCTTC.

The V call is TRBV9, the J call TRBJ1-5; D uncertain. The CDR3 consists of 13 residues. Germline lookup yields CDR1 SGDLS and CDR2 YYNGEE. The V and J ends lost 0 bases and 7 bases respectively, with 8 bases between them. For the CDR3, the DNA is TGTGCCAGCAGCGTAGAAGGTGTCCAGCCCCAGCATTTT. Encoded protein: CASSVEGVQPQHF.

Written as DNA, the CDR3 is TGTGCCAGCAGCAAAGCAGGGGTTGGTCGCGAGCAGTACTTC. This translates into CASSKAGVGREQYF. The rearrangement joins TRBV21-1 to TRBJ2-7; the table calls TRBD1, which could not be checked here. TRBV21-1 is reported as a pseudogene. The CDR3 is 14 residues long.

The rearrangement links TRBV2 to TRBJ1-3; the D gene is possibly TRBD1 (5 bases). This CDR3 is 12 amino acids long. V was trimmed by 10 bases and J by 9 bases, leaving 16 bases between them. Germline-derived CDR1 and CDR2 are SNHLY and FYNNEI. Written as DNA, the CDR3 is TGTGCCACCGGACAAGCGGGGAGCACCATATATTTT. It specifies CATGQAGSTIYF.